Within the sample, the clone carrying this T cell receptor (beta chain) is medium-sized. The antigen is unknown. These data belong to a study of Tregs in tolerant kidney transplant recipients. General study points: Activated donor B cell expansion appeared to reveal the most relevant donor-specific TCRbeta repertoire. Few patients were studied, so findings need validation in larger groups.

Profiled with immunoSEQ multiplex PCR; TCRdb holds only in-frame clones, not every one. The sample lists about 8,300 clones; nearly 35% were seen once. Recipient PBMCs carried a CFSE label and met irradiated graft donor PBMCs for less than 7 days before FACS sorting. V was clipped by 0 bases and J by 5 bases, with 10 bases between them. Germline CDR1 and CDR2: MGHRA and YSYEKL. The CDR3 extends over 14 amino acids. The TCR originated in a human patient who received a combined kidney and bone marrow transplant. The specimen was CD8+ T cells from blood cultured with allogeneic cells, collected before the transplant. The rearrangement uses TRBV4-1 and TRBJ1-1, with D unclear. In nucleotides, the CDR3 is TGCGCCAGCAGCCAAGAAGGCAGGATGACTGAAGCTTTCTTT. Translating gives CASSQEGRMTEAFF.